The 16 T cell receptor beta chains reported below all come from one sample, sequenced in a study of blood T cell repertoires in COVID-19 (TCRdb year 2020). Receptor amplification or capture employed the immunoSEQ multiplex PCR assay. Sourced from immuneACCESS, this table was stored by TCRdb with only in-frame sequences that have V and J called. A share of the clones is absent; for the studies checked, an unresolved V gene accounts for under half, and the remainder has no known explanation. In this sample the table shows 350,000 or so clones, about 90% of which occur a single time. 5% to 8.5% of the sample goes to the ten largest clones. Sequenced material: peripheral blood. Receptors originate from a man between 18 and 35 years old with active or convalescent COVID-19.

J is TRBJ1-3 and V is TRBV6-5; TRBD1 might be the D (6 bases). The CDR3 has 15 amino acids. The V gene lost 0 bases and the J gene lost 5 bases, with 11 bases spanning the gap. Germline V gives CDR1 MNHEY, CDR2 SVGAGI. The CDR3 nucleotides read TGTGCCAGCAGTTACTCTGGCAGGGGAAGAAACACCATATATTTT. It yields the protein CASSYSGRGRNTIYF.

The V call is TRBV15, the J call TRBJ1-2, with D possibly being TRBD1 (6 bases). The CDR3 runs 14 residues. Germline V lookup: CDR1 LNHNV, CDR2 YYDKDF (reference sequence). Deletions cut 0 bases from V and 4 bases from J, with 9 bases between. CDR3 in amino acids: CATSRDRTVYGYTF. CDR3 bases: TGTGCCACCAGCAGAGATCGGACAGTCTATGGCTACACCTTC.

This clone appeared once. The sample contains more than one DNA sequence encoding this CDR3. The DNA for the CDR3 is TGCGCCAGCAGCCAAGACAGGGGGAGCAATCAGCCCCAGCATTTT. Its protein product is CASSQDRGSNQPQHF. The genes are TRBV4-3 and TRBJ1-5; TRBD1 matches at 7 bases. Germline V gene data show CDR1 as LGHNA and CDR2 as YSLEER. This CDR3 is built from 15 residues. V lost 0 bases to trimming and J lost 1 base; unmatched junction nucleotides: 0.

The rearrangement joins TRBV21-1 to TRBJ1-3; the table names TRBD1, a call not compared with the DNA. TRBV21-1 is flagged as a pseudogene. The CDR3 loop spans 17 amino acids. CDR3 in DNA: TGTGCCAGCAGCAAAGTTATAACCCAGGGATCTGGAAACACCATATATTTT. It is translated as CASSKVITQGSGNTIYF.

About this clone: This same CDR3 is encoded by further DNA sequences in the sample. The V call is TRBV18, the J call TRBJ1-5; the D gene is possibly TRBD1 (6 bases). V gave up 2 bases and J gave up 4 bases, with 6 bases separating them. This CDR3 has 13 amino acids. Germline V gene data show CDR1 as KGHSH and CDR2 as LQKENI. CDR3 residues: CASSPGQNQPQHF. The DNA for the CDR3 is TGTGCCAGCTCACCAGGACAGAATCAGCCCCAGCATTTT.

V gene TRBV28 combines with J gene TRBJ1-2, with 8 positions matching TRBD1. Trimming removed 5 bases from V and 2 bases from J; junction bases left unmatched: 10. The CDR3 loop spans 16 amino acids. CDR1 is MDHEN, CDR2 SYDVKM, per germline. DNA for the CDR3: TGTGCCAGCAGTGATCGAGACAGGGGTGGAAACTATGGCTACACCTTC. The encoded protein is CASSDRDRGGNYGYTF.

V is TRBV15 and J is TRBJ2-3, with D unresolved. V dropped 6 bases and J dropped 0 bases, with 7 bases sitting between them. The CDR3 covers 13 residues. Germline V gives CDR1 LNHNV, CDR2 YYDKDF (reference sequence). This CDR3 is CATSDISTDTQYF. The CDR3 DNA is TGTGCCACCAGTGACATAAGCACAGATACGCAGTATTTT. The variable domain in full, completed from reference TRBV15 and TRBJ2-3, reads DAMVIQNPRYQVTQFGKPVTLSCSQTLNHNVMYWYQQKSSQAPKLLFHYYDKDFNNEADTPDNFQSRRPNTSFCFLDIRSPGLGDTAMYLCATSDISTDTQYFGPGTRLTVL.

This chain joins TRBV6-2 or TRBV6-3 and TRBJ1-6; 11 bases map to TRBD1. The CDR3 consists of 16 residues. Germline V gives CDR1 MNHEY, CDR2 SVGEGT. The J segment lost 10 bases and the V segment lost 2 bases, leaving 7 bases of the junction unmatched. CDR3 residues: CASSYIGQGAESPLHF. Here the CDR3 DNA reads TGTGCCAGCAGTTACATAGGACAGGGGGCGGAATCACCCCTCCACTTT.

V usage is TRBV5-6 and J usage is TRBJ1-2; weak D call: TRBD1 (6 bases). V was shortened by 4 bases and J by 4 bases, with 11 bases between the two germline ends. Germline V gene data show CDR1 as SGHDT and CDR2 as YYEEEE. The CDR3 has 13 residues. The CDR3 protein is CASSGTGTYGYTF. CDR3 in DNA: TGTGCCAGCAGCGGAACAGGGACCTATGGCTACACCTTC.

This chain links TRBV5-1 with TRBJ2-1; 12 nucleotides agree with TRBD2. J gave up 6 bases and V 5 bases, and 6 bases lay outside the gene matches. The germline CDR1 and CDR2 sequences are SGHRS and YFSETQ. The CDR3 runs 15 residues. This CDR3 reads CASRGTSGGLNEQFF. For the CDR3, the DNA is TGCGCCAGCAGGGGCACTAGCGGGGGGCTCAATGAGCAGTTCTTC.

This clone occurred once. V is TRBV11-1 and J is TRBJ2-3; D gene ambiguous. The CDR3 contains 15 residues. The germline CDR1 and CDR2 sequences are SGHAT and FQDESV (reference sequence). V lost 5 bases and J 2 bases, leaving 14 bases between the germline ends. CDR3 in amino acids: CASSPIPFPTDTQYF. The CDR3 nucleotides are TGTGCCAGCAGCCCTATCCCCTTTCCCACAGATACGCAGTATTTT.

In DNA, the CDR3 is TGCGCCAGCAGCCAAGTGGAGGAGGGAGGCTACGAGCAGTACTTC. This translates into CASSQVEEGGYEQYF. The chain combines TRBV4-1 with TRBJ2-7, with D maybe TRBD2 (6 bases). Germline CDR1 reads MGHRA; CDR2 reads YSYEKL. The CDR3 spans 15 residues. V lost 1 base, J lost 3 bases, and 13 bases lay in between.

In its sample, this clone was seen a few times. J is TRBJ1-1 and V is TRBV28; possible D gene TRBD1, 6 bases. CDR1 MDHEN and CDR2 SYDVKM come from the germline V gene. This CDR3 has 16 residues. V was cut by 3 bases and J by 4 bases, with 18 bases left in between. The CDR3 sequence: CASSLNGEGVVTEAFF. DNA for the CDR3: TGTGCCAGCAGTTTGAATGGGGAGGGGGTCGTCACTGAAGCTTTCTTT.

The V and J genes are TRBV5-6 and TRBJ2-2; no clear D. V was shortened by 0 bases and J by 1 base, with 13 bases between the two germline ends. Germline CDR1 is SGHDT and CDR2 is YYEEEE. The CDR3 sequence is 17 residues long. Here the CDR3 DNA reads TGTGCCAGCAGCTTGGTCGGGTACACCGAGAACACCGGGGAGCTGTTTTTT. Encoded protein: CASSLVGYTENTGELFF.

The V call is TRBV9, the J call TRBJ1-6, with 9 nucleotides matching TRBD1. Germline V gives CDR1 SGDLS, CDR2 YYNGEE. The CDR3 has 15 residues. The J segment lost 5 bases and the V segment lost 4 bases, leaving 4 bases of the junction unmatched. Here the CDR3 reads CASSTRQGDNSPLHF. The CDR3 nucleotides are TGTGCCAGCAGCACCCGACAGGGGGATAATTCACCCCTCCACTTT.

A remark on this clone: Germline and junction disagree at one end, which may indicate a read error. This rearrangement joins TRBV7-7 to TRBJ2-5; 9 bases map to TRBD2. This CDR3 is 15 amino acids long. Germline lookup yields CDR1 SSHAT and CDR2 FNYEAQ (reference sequence). CDR3 DNA: TGTGCTAGCAGCTTAGCGGGGGCGCCGCAAGAGACCCAGTACTTC. Amino acids: CASSLAGAPQETQYF.